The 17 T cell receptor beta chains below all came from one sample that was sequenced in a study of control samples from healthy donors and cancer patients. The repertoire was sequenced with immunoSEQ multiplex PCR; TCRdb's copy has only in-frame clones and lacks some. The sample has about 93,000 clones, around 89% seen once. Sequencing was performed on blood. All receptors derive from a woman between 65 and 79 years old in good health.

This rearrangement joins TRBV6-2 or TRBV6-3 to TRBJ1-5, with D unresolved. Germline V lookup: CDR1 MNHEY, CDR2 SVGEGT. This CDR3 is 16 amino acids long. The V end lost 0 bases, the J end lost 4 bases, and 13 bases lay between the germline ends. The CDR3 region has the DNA TGTGCCAGCAGTTACTCCTCCGGGGTCGGAAATCAGCCCCAGCATTTT. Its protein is CASSYSSGVGNQPQHF.

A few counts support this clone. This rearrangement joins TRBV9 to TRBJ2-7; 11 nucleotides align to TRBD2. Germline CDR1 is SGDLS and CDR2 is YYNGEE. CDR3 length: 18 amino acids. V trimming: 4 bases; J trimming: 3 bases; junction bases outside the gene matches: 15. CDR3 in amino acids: CASSYSPGTSGSFYEQYF. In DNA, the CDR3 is TGTGCCAGCAGCTACAGTCCCGGGACTAGCGGCTCATTCTACGAGCAGTACTTC.

The CDR3 DNA reads as TGTGCCAGCAGCCCGGACCATCGAGGCACAGATACGCAGTATTTT. Amino acids: CASSPDHRGTDTQYF. This chain connects TRBV7-9 to TRBJ2-3; D is unresolved. The CDR3 consists of 15 residues. Germline CDR1 SEHNR, CDR2 FQNEAQ (reference sequence). The germline V and J ends were trimmed by 5 bases and 1 base, with 13 bases remaining between them.

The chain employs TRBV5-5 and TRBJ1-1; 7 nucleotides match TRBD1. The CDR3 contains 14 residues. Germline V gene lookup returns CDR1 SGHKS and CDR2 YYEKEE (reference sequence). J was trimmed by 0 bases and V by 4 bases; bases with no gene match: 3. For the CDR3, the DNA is TGTGCCAGCAGCATCGGACAGGTGAACACTGAAGCTTTCTTT. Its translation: CASSIGQVNTEAFF.

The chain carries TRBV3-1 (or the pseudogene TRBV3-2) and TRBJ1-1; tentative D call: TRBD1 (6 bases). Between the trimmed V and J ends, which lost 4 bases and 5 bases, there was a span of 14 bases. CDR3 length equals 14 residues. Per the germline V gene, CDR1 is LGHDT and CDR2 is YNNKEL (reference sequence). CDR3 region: CASSLRGGATEAFF. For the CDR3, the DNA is TGTGCCAGCAGCCTCAGAGGGGGAGCGACTGAAGCTTTCTTT.

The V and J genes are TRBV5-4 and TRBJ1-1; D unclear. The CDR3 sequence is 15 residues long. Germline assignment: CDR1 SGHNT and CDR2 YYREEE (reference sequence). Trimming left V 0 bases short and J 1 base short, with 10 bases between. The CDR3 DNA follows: TGTGCCAGCAGCTTGGCCGGCTTATCGAACACTGAAGCTTTCTTT. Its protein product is CASSLAGLSNTEAFF.

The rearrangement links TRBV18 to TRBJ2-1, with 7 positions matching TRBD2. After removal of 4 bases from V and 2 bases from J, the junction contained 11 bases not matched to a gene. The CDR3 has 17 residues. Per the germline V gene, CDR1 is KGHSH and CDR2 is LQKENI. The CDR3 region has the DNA TGTGCCAGCTCACGAAACTCCGGGACTAACGCCTACAATGAGCAGTTCTTC. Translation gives CASSRNSGTNAYNEQFF.

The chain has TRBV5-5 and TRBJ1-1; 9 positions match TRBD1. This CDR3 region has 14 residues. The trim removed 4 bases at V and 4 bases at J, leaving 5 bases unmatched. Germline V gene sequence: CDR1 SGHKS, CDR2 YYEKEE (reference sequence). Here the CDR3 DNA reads TGTGCCAGCAGCCCCGGGACAGGGCGCACTGAAGCTTTCTTT. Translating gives CASSPGTGRTEAFF.

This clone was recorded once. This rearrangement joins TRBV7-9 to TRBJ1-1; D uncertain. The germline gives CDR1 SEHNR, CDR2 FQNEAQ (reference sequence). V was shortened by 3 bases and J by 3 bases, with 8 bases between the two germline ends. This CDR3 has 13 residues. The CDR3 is CASSFTEDTEAFF. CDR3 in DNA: TGTGCCAGCAGCTTCACGGAGGACACTGAAGCTTTCTTT. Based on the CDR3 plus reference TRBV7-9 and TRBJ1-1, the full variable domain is DTGVSQNPRHKITKRGQNVTFRCDPISEHNRLYWYRQTLGQGPEFLTYFQNEAQLEKSRLLSDRFSAERPKGSFSTLEIQRTEQGDSAMYLCASSFTEDTEAFFGQGTRLTVV.

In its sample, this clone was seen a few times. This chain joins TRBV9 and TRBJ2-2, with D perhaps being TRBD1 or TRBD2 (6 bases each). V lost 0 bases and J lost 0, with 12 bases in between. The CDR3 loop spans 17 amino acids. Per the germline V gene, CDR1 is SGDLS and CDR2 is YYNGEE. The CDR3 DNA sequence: TGTGCCAGCAGCGTAGAGGGGGGACTCTCGAACACCGGGGAGCTGTTTTTT. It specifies CASSVEGGLSNTGELFF.

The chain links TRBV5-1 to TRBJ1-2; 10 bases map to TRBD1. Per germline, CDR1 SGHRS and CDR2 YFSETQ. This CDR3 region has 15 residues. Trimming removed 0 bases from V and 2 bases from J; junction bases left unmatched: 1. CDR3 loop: CASSLGGQGNYGYTF. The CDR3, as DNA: TGCGCCAGCAGCTTGGGGGGACAGGGGAACTATGGCTACACCTTC.

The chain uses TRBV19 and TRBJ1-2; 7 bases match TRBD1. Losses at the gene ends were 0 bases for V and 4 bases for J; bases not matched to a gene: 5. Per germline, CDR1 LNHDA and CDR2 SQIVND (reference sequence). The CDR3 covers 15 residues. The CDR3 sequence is CASSIDRQGGYGYTF. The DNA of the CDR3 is TGTGCCAGTAGTATAGACCGACAGGGAGGCTATGGCTACACCTTC.

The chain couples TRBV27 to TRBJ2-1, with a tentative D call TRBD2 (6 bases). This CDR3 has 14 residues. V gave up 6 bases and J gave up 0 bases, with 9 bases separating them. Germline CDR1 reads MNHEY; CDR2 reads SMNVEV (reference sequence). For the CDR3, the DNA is TGTGCCAGCAGGAGGGACTTCTCCTACAATGAGCAGTTCTTC. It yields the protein CASRRDFSYNEQFF.

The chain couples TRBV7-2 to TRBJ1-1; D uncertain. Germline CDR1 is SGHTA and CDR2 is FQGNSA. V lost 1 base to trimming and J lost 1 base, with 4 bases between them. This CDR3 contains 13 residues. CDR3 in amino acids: CASSLVRNTEAFF. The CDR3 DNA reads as TGTGCCAGCAGCTTAGTCAGGAACACTGAAGCTTTCTTT.

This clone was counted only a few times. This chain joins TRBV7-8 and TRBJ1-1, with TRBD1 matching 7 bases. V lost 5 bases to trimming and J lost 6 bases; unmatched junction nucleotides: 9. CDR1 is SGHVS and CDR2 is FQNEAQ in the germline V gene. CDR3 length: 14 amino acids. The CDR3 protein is CASSLTGLGSEAFF. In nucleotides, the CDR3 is TGTGCCAGCAGCCTGACAGGGTTAGGCTCTGAAGCTTTCTTT.

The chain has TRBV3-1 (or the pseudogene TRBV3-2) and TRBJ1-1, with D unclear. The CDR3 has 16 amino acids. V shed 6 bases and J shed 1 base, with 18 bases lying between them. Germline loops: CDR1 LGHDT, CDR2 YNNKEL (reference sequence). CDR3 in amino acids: CASSESAGGPNTEAFF. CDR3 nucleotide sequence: TGTGCCAGCAGTGAGTCAGCCGGCGGCCCGAACACTGAAGCTTTCTTT.

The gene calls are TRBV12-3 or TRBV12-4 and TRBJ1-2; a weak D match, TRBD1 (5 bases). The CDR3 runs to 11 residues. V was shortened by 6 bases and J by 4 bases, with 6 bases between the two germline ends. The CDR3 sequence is CASRGTYGYTF. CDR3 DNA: TGTGCCAGCAGGGGGACCTATGGCTACACCTTC.